This T cell receptor (beta chain) was obtained from a study of cytomegalovirus exposure and HLA in healthy donors. Across the whole study: Roughly 85 million unique TCRs from HLA-typed donors were held in an early release of data.

Findings and limits, study-wide: About 90% or about 30% of the time was how often most TCR beta V segments were productive, according to an earlier analysis. There were some V segments, including TRBV6-2 and TRBV6-3, excluded as indistinguishable. Reports showed the classifier diagnosing cytomegalovirus status with high specificity and sensitivity.

The germline gives CDR1 WSHSY, CDR2 SAAADI. Trimming at V came to 3 bases and at J to 5 bases, leaving 5 bases not matched to a gene. The CDR3 spans 14 residues. Of note for this clone: No antigen is known for it.

Primers: 60 Vbeta forward and 13 Jbeta reverse. The data were produced by immunoSEQ multiplex PCR, yet TCRdb's version contains in-frame clones alone and is incomplete. This table holds tens of thousands of clones, 65% to 85% found once. This clonotype was sampled from a woman in her thirties in good health and CMV-seronegative. This chain uses TRBV10-2 with TRBJ2-5; 8 bases are a match to TRBD2. The source material was PBMCs. The DNA of the CDR3 is TGCGCCAGCAGTGAATCGCGGGGGGACGAGACCCAGTACTTC. Its protein is CASSESRGDETQYF.